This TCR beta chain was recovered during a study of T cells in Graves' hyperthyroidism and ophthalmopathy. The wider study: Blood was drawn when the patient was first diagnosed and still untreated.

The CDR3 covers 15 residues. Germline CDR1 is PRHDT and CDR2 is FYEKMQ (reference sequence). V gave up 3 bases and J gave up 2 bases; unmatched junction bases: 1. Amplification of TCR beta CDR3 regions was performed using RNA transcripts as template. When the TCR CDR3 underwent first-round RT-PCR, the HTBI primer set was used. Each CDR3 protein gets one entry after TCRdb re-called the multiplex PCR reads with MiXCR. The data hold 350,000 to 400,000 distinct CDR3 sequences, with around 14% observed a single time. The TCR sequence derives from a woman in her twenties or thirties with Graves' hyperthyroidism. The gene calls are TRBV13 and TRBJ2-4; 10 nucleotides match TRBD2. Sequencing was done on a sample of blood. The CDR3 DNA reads TGTGCCAGCAGCTTTACTAGCGGGACCAAAAACATTCAGTACTTC. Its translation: CASSFTSGTKNIQYF.